The 18 T cell receptor beta chains below come from one sample, sequenced in a study of T cell responses to AZD1222 COVID-19 vaccine. Using immunoSEQ multiplex PCR, the repertoire was profiled, and TCRdb retains in-frame clones only, with some absent. Among approximately 84,000 clones listed, approximately 85% were seen once. The sample here was peripheral blood, taken 28 days after the second AZD1222 dose. Receptor source: an adult who received the AZD1222 COVID-19 vaccine.

The V call is TRBV6-5, the J call TRBJ1-2; D possibly corresponds to TRBD1 (5 bases). The CDR3 is made up of 13 amino acids. Trimming removed 7 bases at V and 1 base at J, with 10 bases between. Germline V gives CDR1 MNHEY, CDR2 SVGAGI. The CDR3 spells CASTGGDNYGYTF. In nucleotides, the CDR3 is TGTGCCAGCACGGGGGGAGATAACTATGGCTACACCTTC.

The chain combines TRBV5-1 with TRBJ2-7; D not certain. The V and J ends lost 4 bases and 1 base respectively, with 12 bases between them. From germline, CDR1 is SGHRS and CDR2 YFSETQ. The CDR3 is 14 residues long. In DNA, the CDR3 is TGCGCCAGCAGCCTAGACACCGGGTCCTACGAGCAGTACTTC. Protein product: CASSLDTGSYEQYF.

The table lists this clone with many counts. This chain uses TRBV7-2 with TRBJ1-2; 11 positions match TRBD1. J lost 2 bases, V lost 4 bases, and 6 bases had no gene match. Germline-derived CDR1 and CDR2 are SGHTA and FQGNSA. This CDR3 is built from 16 residues. The CDR3 region is CASSYRTGGRNYGYTF. CDR3 in DNA: TGTGCCAGCAGCTACCGGACAGGGGGCAGGAACTATGGCTACACCTTC.

The DNA for the CDR3 is TGTGCCAGCAGCCCAGGGACAGGTAGGCCCTACGAGCAGTACTTC. This gives the protein CASSPGTGRPYEQYF. V is TRBV13 and J is TRBJ2-7; 8 nucleotides agree with TRBD1. V was clipped by 5 bases and J by 2 bases; unmatched bases: 8. The CDR3 loop spans 15 amino acids. CDR1 and CDR2 (germline): PRHDT, FYEKMQ (reference sequence).

This chain links TRBV5-1 with TRBJ1-5; D is possibly TRBD1 (5 bases). Trimming took off 2 bases at V and 3 bases at J, with 12 bases between the two ends. The CDR3 has 15 amino acids. CDR1 and CDR2 (germline): SGHRS, YFSETQ. This CDR3 is CASSFMGGTNQPQHF. Written as DNA, the CDR3 is TGCGCCAGCAGCTTTATGGGGGGGACCAATCAGCCCCAGCATTTT. The full variable domain, completed using reference TRBV5-1 and TRBJ1-5, is KAGVTQTPRYLIKTRGQQVTLSCSPISGHRSVSWYQQTPGQGLQFLFEYFSETQRNKGNFPGRFSGRQFSNSRSEMNVSTLELGDSALYLCASSFMGGTNQPQHFGDGTRLSIL.

The chain employs TRBV28 and TRBJ1-5; TRBD1 might be the D (6 bases). This CDR3 has 14 amino acids. The V and J ends lost 2 bases and 9 bases respectively, with 14 bases between them. Germline V gene data show CDR1 as MDHEN and CDR2 as SYDVKM. The DNA for the CDR3 is TGTGCCAGCAGTTTAACACAGGGCGTAGGGCCCCAGCATTTT. This gives the protein CASSLTQGVGPQHF.

The chain has TRBV4-2 and TRBJ2-3; D possibly matches TRBD1 or TRBD2 (5 bases each). The V gene lost 0 bases and the J gene lost 0 bases, with 10 bases spanning the gap. The CDR3 is 16 amino acids. The germline gives CDR1 LGHNA, CDR2 YNFKEQ. CDR3 protein: CASSQDGGVSTDTQYF. The CDR3 DNA reads TGTGCCAGCAGCCAAGATGGGGGAGTTAGCACAGATACGCAGTATTTT.

The chain employs TRBV3-1 (or the pseudogene TRBV3-2) and TRBJ2-7; D is uncertain. The V end was cut by 1 base, the J end by 2 bases, with 15 bases between. The CDR3 totals 16 residues. CDR1 and CDR2 from the germline V gene are LGHDT and YNNKEL (reference sequence). DNA of the CDR3: TGTGCCAGCAGCCAAGCAAGCTCAAAGTCCACCTACGAGCAGTACTTC. Translated, it gives CASSQASSKSTYEQYF.

V is TRBV6-5 and J is TRBJ1-2; 11 bases line up with TRBD1. The CDR3 extends over 14 amino acids. From germline, CDR1 is MNHEY and CDR2 SVGAGI. V lost 5 bases, J lost 5 bases, and 4 bases stayed unmatched. CDR3 bases: TGTGCCAGCAGTACCCGGGACAGGGGGTATGGCTACACCTTC. Protein product: CASSTRDRGYGYTF.

V is TRBV13 and J is TRBJ2-7, with a weak D call TRBD1 (5 bases). Trimming shortened V by 5 bases and J by 2 bases, and 13 bases separated the two germline ends. The CDR3 runs to 14 residues. Germline values: CDR1 PRHDT, CDR2 FYEKMQ (reference sequence). The CDR3 coding sequence is TGTGCCAGCAGCAAGGCTGACAGTCCCTACGAGCAGTACTTC. Its protein product is CASSKADSPYEQYF.

This chain links TRBV28 with TRBJ2-7, with a weak D call TRBD1 (6 bases). CDR1 is MDHEN, CDR2 SYDVKM, per germline. The ends were cut back, 6 bases at V and 3 bases at J, with 9 bases in the middle. The CDR3 covers 12 residues. The CDR3 loop is CASRLQGYEQYF. CDR3 DNA: TGTGCCAGCAGACTACAGGGCTACGAGCAGTACTTC.

The rearrangement uses TRBV18 and TRBJ1-3, with no clear D. CDR1 and CDR2 (germline): KGHSH, LQKENI. The CDR3 is 15 residues long. V gave up 3 bases and J gave up 0 bases, with 9 bases separating them. The CDR3 sequence: CASSPEHNSGNTIYF. The CDR3 DNA is TGTGCCAGCTCACCGGAACACAACTCTGGAAACACCATATATTTT.

DNA of the CDR3: TGTGCCACCAGTGATTGGGGGGCTAGGGCTTTCTTT. This translates into CATSDWGARAFF. V gene TRBV24-1 combines with J gene TRBJ1-1, with D possibly TRBD1 on 6 matching bases. Germline assignment: CDR1 KGHDR and CDR2 SFDVKD. CDR3 length: 12 residues. Trimming cost V 2 bases and J 11 bases, with 11 bases left between them.

This clone was observed a single time. V is TRBV28 and J is TRBJ1-5; tentative D call: TRBD1 (5 bases). Trimming cost V 8 bases and J 7 bases, with 15 bases left between them. CDR1 MDHEN and CDR2 SYDVKM come from the germline V gene. The CDR3 loop spans 13 amino acids. As DNA, the CDR3 is TGTGCCAGCGGCTTGGGGCCCAGGCAGCCCCAGCATTTT. Protein product: CASGLGPRQPQHF.

CDR3 in DNA: TGTGCCAGTAGTCCGGGGCCTAGCAATCAGCCCCAGCATTTT. It codes for CASSPGPSNQPQHF. The chain couples TRBV19 to TRBJ1-5, with D possibly TRBD1 on 5 matching bases. The CDR3 has 14 residues. CDR1 is LNHDA and CDR2 is SQIVND in the germline V gene (reference sequence). V dropped 5 bases and J dropped 0 bases, with 8 bases sitting between them.

The CDR3 nucleotides are TGTGCCAGCAAAGCCAGGGGGCGCGGGACCCAGTACTTC. Translating it yields CASKARGRGTQYF. The J gene is TRBJ2-5, the V gene TRBV6-5, with TRBD1 matching 8 bases. Trimming cost V 7 bases and J 7 bases; bases outside gene matches: 8. This CDR3 is 13 amino acids long. Germline assignment: CDR1 MNHEY and CDR2 SVGAGI.

This sequence joins TRBV2 and TRBJ2-5; perhaps TRBD1 as D (6 bases). The germline V gene encodes CDR1 SNHLY and CDR2 FYNNEI. CDR3 length: 13 residues. The V and J ends lost 11 bases and 5 bases respectively, with 18 bases between them. CDR3 DNA: TGTGCCCGACAGGACAGTTCATATGAGACCCAGTACTTC. Encoded protein: CARQDSSYETQYF.

The V gene is TRBV12-3 or TRBV12-4, the J gene TRBJ2-1; no definite D call. The V gene lost 3 bases and the J gene lost 10 bases, with 7 bases spanning the gap. This CDR3 has 11 residues. CDR3 sequence: CASSLGNEQFF. Written as DNA, the CDR3 is TGTGCCAGCAGTTTGGGGAACGAGCAGTTCTTC.